This T cell receptor beta chain is drawn from a study of brain T cells in children with intractable seizures. The protocol was immunoSEQ multiplex PCR, while the TCRdb copy is restricted to in-frame clones and leaves out a portion. The data contain over 20,000 clones, approximately 94% of them singletons. Only cases whose brain tissue showed the highest T cell transcript signatures were sequenced. CDR1 is LNHDA, CDR2 SQIVND, per germline (reference sequence). CDR3 length: 14 residues. V lost 3 bases and J 0 bases, leaving 8 bases between the germline ends. This chain links TRBV19 with TRBJ1-2; D not certain. The material was peripheral blood, obtained at surgery. This TCR was sampled from a boy between 10 and 17 years old with focal cortical dysplasia and intractable seizures. CDR3 in DNA: TGTGCCAGTAGTATTACAGTAGCTAACTATGGCTACACCTTC. Translation gives CASSITVANYGYTF.